Presented here are 5 T cell receptor beta chains from one specimen sequenced in a study of early T cells in non-severe SARS-CoV-2 infection. One entry per CDR3 protein, called by TCRdb with MiXCR from the 5' RACE reads. The data contain about 35,000 distinct CDR3 sequences, about 7% of them singletons. The sequenced material came from whole blood. The receptors were sampled from an adult who was a healthcare worker with PCR-confirmed SARS-CoV-2 infection or an uninfected control (not recorded which).

Comments on this clonotype: This may be a read error: a much more frequent sequence differs by one nucleotide. The V gene is TRBV7-3, the J gene TRBJ1-1; tentatively, D is TRBD1 (6 bases). This CDR3 is 14 amino acids long. Germline V lookup: CDR1 SGHTA, CDR2 FQGTGA. Trimming took off 4 bases at V and 5 bases at J, with 14 bases between the two ends. CDR3 in DNA: TGTGCCAGCAGCTATGCAGGGGACTGGACTGAAGCTTTCTTT. Translation gives CASSYAGDWTEAFF.

The rearrangement uses TRBV21-1 and TRBJ1-1. TRBV21-1 is deemed a pseudogene. The CDR3 contains 15 residues. CDR3 in amino acids: CASRTFLGGGTEAFF. The CDR3 bases are TGTGCCAGCAGAACCTTCCTGGGGGGAGGCACTGAAGCTTTCTTT.

This clonotype is judged medium-sized (0.01 to 0.1%). In DNA form, the CDR3 reads TGTGCCATTGCAGACAGGAACTATGGCTACACCTTC. This translates into CAIADRNYGYTF. V is TRBV19 and J is TRBJ1-2; D may be TRBD1 (6 bases). V shed 10 bases and J shed 2 bases, with 11 bases lying between them. This CDR3 has 12 residues. CDR1 is LNHDA and CDR2 is SQIVND in the germline V gene (reference sequence). The full variable domain, with the rest looked up from reference TRBV19 and TRBJ1-2, is DGGITQSPKYLFRKEGQNVTLSCEQNLNHDAMYWYRQDPGQGLRLIYYSQIVNDFQKGDIAEGYSVSREKKESFPLTVTSAQKNPTAFYLCAIADRNYGYTFGSGTRLTVV.

This clonotype came up many times. This sequence joins TRBV19 and TRBJ2-3, with D unclear. CDR1 and CDR2 from the germline V gene are LNHDA and SQIVND (reference sequence). V lost 3 bases to trimming and J lost 2 bases, with 9 bases between them. CDR3 size: 14 residues. CDR3 coding DNA: TGTGCCAGTAGTATCCTAGGAAACACAGATACGCAGTATTTT. It translates to CASSILGNTDTQYF.

The rearrangement uses TRBV12-3 or TRBV12-4 and TRBJ2-1; a weak D match, TRBD2 (5 bases). Trimming pared 5 bases from V and 10 bases from J, leaving 9 bases between. The CDR3 runs 11 residues. The CDR3 spells CASSLTREQFF. The CDR3 coding sequence is TGTGCCAGCAGTCTCACTAGAGAGCAGTTCTTC.